The rows below give T cell receptor beta chains drawn from one sample of a study of Ad26.COV2.S vaccination and SARS-CoV-2 variants. The data were produced by immunoSEQ multiplex PCR, yet TCRdb's version contains in-frame clones alone and is incomplete. Here the sample spans about 320,000 clones, roughly 90% being singletons. The specimen comprised peripheral blood, sampled in a trial of Ad26.COV2.S vaccine versus placebo. The receptor set was obtained from a person between 18 and 60 years old who received the Ad26.COV2.S COVID-19 vaccine or a placebo. The CDR3 runs from the conserved cysteine through the conserved F or W. The D gene is left open where the match is weak. A clone size is listed for some rows: how often the clone was seen (once, few, many), or a class if it is expanded.

j_gene,v_gene,d_gene,abundance,CDR3nt,CDR3aa
TRBJ1-2,TRBV27,.,.,TGTGCCAGCACCACTTGGTCGGTGGGGCTCGGTGGCGGCTACACCTTC,CASTTWSVGLGGGYTF
TRBJ2-7,TRBV4-3,.,.,TGCGCCAGCAGCCAAGATTTTTCCAACTACGAGCAGTACTTC,CASSQDFSNYEQYF
TRBJ1-2,TRBV6-2/TRBV6-3,TRBD1,.,TGTGCCAGCAGTGACAGGGGGCGCGGTGCGGGCTACACCTTC,CASSDRGRGAGYTF
TRBJ2-3,TRBV7-9,.,.,TGTGCCAGCAGCTTAGATCGGTCCGTCGGGCGCTCCGTGGGGCAGTATTTT,CASSLDRSVGRSVGQYF
TRBJ1-6,TRBV18,.,few,TGTGCCAGCTCACCACCGGGGAAAACCCTCCACTTT,CASSPPGKTLHF
TRBJ1-2,TRBV30,.,.,TGTGTGGGGGGAGGCGATGGCTACACCTTC,CVGGGDGYTF
TRBJ1-1,TRBV6-5,.,once,TGTGCCAGCAGGATAGACGGCGGGAACACTGAAGCTTTCTTT,CASRIDGGNTEAFF
TRBJ1-1,TRBV13,TRBD1,few,TGTGCCAGCAGTACTACCTTTGGGACAGAGGCTTTCTTT,CASSTTFGTEAFF
TRBJ1-6,TRBV30,.,once,TGTGCCTGGACTCGAGCCTATAATTCACCCCTCCACTTT,CAWTRAYNSPLHF
TRBJ2-1,TRBV7-8,TRBD2,.,TGTGCCAGCAGGGGAAATAGCGGGAGGGGCAATGAGCAGTTCTTC,CASRGNSGRGNEQFF
TRBJ1-3,TRBV2,.,.,TGTGCCAGCAGTGTGGGCAACTCTGGAAACACCATATATTTT,CASSVGNSGNTIYF
TRBJ2-1,TRBV5-1,.,few,TGCGCCAGCAGCTTGGTTGGGACTCCCACCTACAATGAGCAGTTCTTC,CASSLVGTPTYNEQFF
TRBJ2-1,TRBV6-5,.,.,TGTGCCAGCAGTCGAGGGGATGAGCAGTTCTTC,CASSRGDEQFF
TRBJ2-5,TRBV2,TRBD2,.,TGTGCCAGCAGTGGTCGACTAGCGGGGACAGAGACCCAGTACTTC,CASSGRLAGTETQYF
TRBJ1-2,TRBV7-6,.,.,TGTGCCAGCAGCCCCTCCGACTCGCGAGGGGGTTATTATGGCTACACCTTC,CASSPSDSRGGYYGYTF
TRBJ1-1,TRBV4-2,TRBD1,.,TGTGCCAGCAGCCAACCGATCGACAGGGGTGGTGAAGCTTTCTTT,CASSQPIDRGGEAFF
TRBJ2-2,TRBV5-1,TRBD2,.,TGCGCCAGCAGCCCGACTAGCGGGAGTGGGGCCGGGGAGCTGTTTTTT,CASSPTSGSGAGELFF
TRBJ1-1,TRBV9,.,once,TGTGCCAGCAGCGTAGGGGTCCTGGGGGGGTACACTGAAGCTTTCTTT,CASSVGVLGGYTEAFF
TRBJ1-1,TRBV10-3,.,.,TGTGCCAGCACGCAGGGGAACACTGAAGCTTTCTTT,CASTQGNTEAFF
TRBJ2-1,TRBV27,.,.,TGTGCCAGCTCTTCCTCGGAGGCAATCTCCGGTGAGCAGTTCTTC,CASSSSEAISGEQFF
TRBJ1-2,TRBV6-2/TRBV6-3,.,few,TGTGCCAGCAGTCACCGGGACACGACGAAAGGAGTTTATGGCTACACCTTC,CASSHRDTTKGVYGYTF
TRBJ1-2,TRBV19,TRBD1,few,TGTGCCAGTATGGAAGGGACAGGGGCCAACGGTGACTATGGCTACACCTTC,CASMEGTGANGDYGYTF
TRBJ2-1,TRBV4-1,TRBD2,.,TGCGCCAGCAGCCAAGCTCCGGGACTAATAGATGAGCAGTTCTTC,CASSQAPGLIDEQFF
TRBJ1-1,TRBV7-9,TRBD1,.,TGTGCCAGCAGCTTAGGGGACAGGCTCTTGAACACTGAAGCTTTCTTT,CASSLGDRLLNTEAFF
TRBJ1-1,TRBV27,TRBD1,.,TGTGCCAGCAGCCCAGTGGACAGGGGCGCTGAAGCTTTCTTT,CASSPVDRGAEAFF
TRBJ1-4,TRBV27,.,.,TGTGCCAGCAGTTTACTGGGCGCAACTAATGAAAAACTGTTTTTT,CASSLLGATNEKLFF
TRBJ1-1,TRBV10-1,TRBD1,.,TGCGCCAGCAGTGGGGACAGGTCGGGGAACACTGAAGCTTTCTTT,CASSGDRSGNTEAFF
TRBJ1-1,TRBV5-6,.,.,TGTGCCAGCAGCTTCGGGGGGACAGCTTTCTTT,CASSFGGTAFF
TRBJ2-2,TRBV6-1,TRBD2,few,TGTGCCAGCAGTGAAGACCTCGGGGGAGGGAGCGGGGAGCTGTTTTTT,CASSEDLGGGSGELFF
TRBJ1-1,TRBV3-1/TRBV3-2,.,few,TGTGCCAGCAGCCAAGATCCCTCCCCAGCTTTCTTT,CASSQDPSPAFF
TRBJ1-1,TRBV12-5,TRBD1,.,TGTGCTAGTGGGGAACAGGGGATGAACACTGAAGCTTTCTTT,CASGEQGMNTEAFF
TRBJ2-1,TRBV19,.,.,TGTGCCAGTAGTATTGACGCAAAGAACAATGAGCAGTTCTTC,CASSIDAKNNEQFF
TRBJ2-2,TRBV6-6,TRBD1,.,TGTGCCAGCAGATCTCGGGACAGGGGATTAACCGGGGAGCTGTTTTTT,CASRSRDRGLTGELFF
TRBJ2-3,TRBV4-1,TRBD2,.,TGCGCCAGCAGCCAAGATCTAGCGGGAGGAGGTGTCACAGATACGCAGTATTTT,CASSQDLAGGGVTDTQYF
TRBJ2-3,TRBV5-1,.,.,TGCGCCAGCAGCTCAGGCCTGGGGACAGATACGCAGTATTTT,CASSSGLGTDTQYF
TRBJ2-1,TRBV3-1/TRBV3-2,.,.,TGTGCCAGCAGCCAAGACTCGGGTAGTCCAGGTGAGCAGTTCTTC,CASSQDSGSPGEQFF
TRBJ2-7,TRBV19,.,.,TGTGCCAGTAGTCAAGAGAGGAGCCGTGGGGGCGAGCAGTACTTC,CASSQERSRGGEQYF
TRBJ2-3,TRBV7-7,.,.,TGTGCCAGCAGCCCACGGGGACTCCACACAGATACGCAGTATTTT,CASSPRGLHTDTQYF
TRBJ1-1,TRBV13,.,.,TGTGCCAGCGGTTCGGGGGGCACTGAAGCTTTCTTT,CASGSGGTEAFF
TRBJ2-7,TRBV5-6,.,.,TGTGCCAGCAGCTCGAAAGCTAGCTCCTACGAGCAGTACTTC,CASSSKASSYEQYF
TRBJ2-7,TRBV11-2,.,once,TGTGCCAGCAGCTTATGGGCTAATCTCGAGCAGTACTTC,CASSLWANLEQYF
TRBJ2-1,TRBV11-1,TRBD2,.,TGTGCCAGCAGCTTAGCGGTTGGGGACTACTCACTTCAGGAGCAGTTCTTC,CASSLAVGDYSLQEQFF
TRBJ2-4,TRBV7-2,TRBD1,.,TGTGCCAGCAGCACCCGCCCCGGGACAGGGCGAAACATTCAGTACTTC,CASSTRPGTGRNIQYF
TRBJ2-2,TRBV18,.,.,TGTGCCAGCTCACTTAACAGGGTCGCGAACACCGGGGAGCTGTTTTTT,CASSLNRVANTGELFF
TRBJ2-2,TRBV4-3,TRBD2,.,TGCGCCAGCAGCCAAGAAAGACTAGCGGGGGGGCAAGGCACCGGGGAGCTGTTTTTT,CASSQERLAGGQGTGELFF
TRBJ1-2,TRBV19,.,once,TGTGCCAGTATAAAGGGGCAGGGGAGCTATGGCTACACCTTC,CASIKGQGSYGYTF
TRBJ2-5,TRBV5-1,TRBD2,.,TGCGCCAGCAGCTTAACCCCAGGAGCGGGAGAGGAGACCCAGTACTTC,CASSLTPGAGEETQYF
TRBJ2-3,TRBV5-1,TRBD1,.,TGCGCCAGCAGCTGGCGGACAGGGGGTGCGAGCGATACGCAGTATTTT,CASSWRTGGASDTQYF
TRBJ1-4,TRBV24-1,.,.,TGTGCCACCAGTGATCCCGGAGCCGGGGGCGGTAATGAAAAACTGTTTTTT,CATSDPGAGGGNEKLFF
TRBJ1-1,TRBV11-2,TRBD1,.,TGTGCCAGCATTCTCTACAGGGGCGAATATAATAGCGGAGCTTTCTTT,CASILYRGEYNSGAFF
TRBJ1-1,TRBV4-1,.,.,TGCGCCAGCAGCCAGGCTCCCGACAACACTGAAGCTTTCTTT,CASSQAPDNTEAFF
TRBJ2-2,TRBV7-2,TRBD2,.,TGTGCCAGCAGCTTAGATAGAGGCGGGAGAGTCGGGGAGCTGTTTTTT,CASSLDRGGRVGELFF
TRBJ1-5,TRBV6-4,.,.,TGTGCCAGCAGTGGCGGACCGAAACAGCCCCAGCATTTT,CASSGGPKQPQHF
TRBJ1-1,TRBV14,.,.,TGTGCCAGCAGCCCTAGTAACCATATGAACACTGAAGCTTTCTTT,CASSPSNHMNTEAFF
TRBJ2-2,TRBV7-9,TRBD1,.,TGTGCCAGCAGTTTTTTCCTTCCGGGACAGGGGGCCCCCGGGGAGCTGTTTTTT,CASSFFLPGQGAPGELFF
TRBJ2-2,TRBV2,TRBD1,.,TGTGCCAGCACCCGGGACAGCGCGAACACCGGGGAGCTGTTTTTT,CASTRDSANTGELFF
TRBJ2-1,TRBV7-7,.,.,TGTGCCAGCAGCTTAGCGCCTAGCTCCTACAATGAGCAGTTCTTC,CASSLAPSSYNEQFF
TRBJ1-5,TRBV7-2,.,.,TGTGCCAGCAGCACAACAGGGAGGTACCAGCCCCAGCATTTT,CASSTTGRYQPQHF
TRBJ2-1,TRBV7-9,.,once,TGTGCCAGCAGCTTAGGTGACTTTGACAATGAGCAGTTCTTC,CASSLGDFDNEQFF
TRBJ2-7,TRBV5-4,.,.,TGTGCCAGCAGCTCGAACCTAAACACCGAGCAGTACTTC,CASSSNLNTEQYF